The 8 T cell receptor beta chains reported below all come from one sample, sequenced in a study of cytomegalovirus exposure and HLA in healthy donors (dated by TCRdb to the late 2010s). The library was made by the immunoSEQ multiplex PCR assay. Drawn from immuneACCESS, this table holds only the in-frame rearrangements with V and J called that TCRdb kept. Clones are partly lost; checked studies trace under half to an unresolved V gene and leave the rest unexplained. In this sample the table shows roughly 65,000 clones, about 91% of which occur a single time. The ten largest clones add up to approximately 3.4% of the sample. Sequencing input: PBMCs. The receptors derive from a man between 18 and 35 years old in good health and CMV-seronegative.

Only one count was recorded for this clone. The rearrangement links TRBV27 to TRBJ1-5; no clear D gene. Per the germline V gene, CDR1 is MNHEY and CDR2 is SMNVEV (reference sequence). Trimming took off 7 bases at V and 2 bases at J, with 9 bases between the two ends. This CDR3 comprises 13 residues. As DNA, the CDR3 is TGTGCCAGCACCCCCTCCGGCAATCAGCCCCAGCATTTT. It specifies CASTPSGNQPQHF.

This rearrangement joins TRBV28 to TRBJ2-1; 10 positions agree with TRBD2. Germline CDR1 reads MDHEN; CDR2 reads SYDVKM. Losses at the gene ends were 2 bases for V and 6 bases for J; bases not matched to a gene: 4. This CDR3 is built from 15 residues. The CDR3 is CASSLLAGVPNEQFF. CDR3 coding DNA: TGTGCCAGCAGTTTACTAGCGGGAGTCCCCAATGAGCAGTTCTTC.

This clone was recorded only once. V and J are TRBV7-3 and TRBJ2-1; D may be TRBD2 (5 bases). The germline V gene encodes CDR1 SGHTA and CDR2 FQGTGA. The V end was cut by 3 bases, the J end by 10 bases, with 19 bases between. There are 15 residues in the CDR3. The CDR3 region has the DNA TGTGCCAGCAGCTTCACGGACGGGATCAGTAGCGAGCAGTTCTTC. It specifies CASSFTDGISSEQFF.

The chain links TRBV28 to TRBJ1-3, with D perhaps matching TRBD1 (6 bases). V lost 3 bases, J lost 2 bases, and 14 bases lay in between. Germline assignment: CDR1 MDHEN and CDR2 SYDVKM. The length of the CDR3 is 16 residues. The CDR3 DNA reads as TGTGCCAGCAGTTTCGGGGGGGGCTGGGCTGGAAACACCATATATTTT. Translating it yields CASSFGGGWAGNTIYF. Using reference TRBV28 and TRBJ1-3 for the parts outside the CDR3, the full variable domain is DVKVTQSSRYLVKRTGEKVFLECVQDMDHENMFWYRQDPGLGLRLIYFSYDVKMKEKGDIPEGYSVSREKKERFSLILESASTNQTSMYLCASSFGGGWAGNTIYFGEGSWLTVV.

This chain links TRBV30 with TRBJ1-5; D not resolved. Germline CDR1 reads GTSNPN; CDR2 reads SVGIG (reference sequence). The CDR3 loop spans 13 amino acids. V was trimmed by 1 base and J by 0 bases, leaving 4 bases between them. The CDR3 nucleotides read TGTGCCTGGAGTGATTATAGCAATCAGCCCCAGCATTTT. Its translation: CAWSDYSNQPQHF.

This sequence joins TRBV7-9 and TRBJ2-1; 10 nucleotides match TRBD1. The CDR3 runs to 16 residues. Per germline, CDR1 SEHNR and CDR2 FQNEAQ (reference sequence). V lost 5 bases and J lost 8; bases outside the gene matches: 12. Here the CDR3 DNA reads TGTGCCAGCAGCCTACCCGGACAGGGGGGTGGGGATGAGCAGTTCTTC. This sequence encodes CASSLPGQGGGDEQFF.

V and J are TRBV27 and TRBJ1-5, with TRBD1 as a possible D gene (5 bases). Germline values: CDR1 MNHEY, CDR2 SMNVEV (reference sequence). V gave up 6 bases and J gave up 0 bases, with 24 bases separating them. CDR3 length: 19 residues. CDR3 sequence reads: CASRPTRGRGGNSNQPQHF. CDR3 sequence (DNA): TGTGCCAGCAGACCCACCCGGGGCCGTGGAGGGAATAGCAATCAGCCCCAGCATTTT.

CDR3 in amino acids: CASSRAGREKYEQYF. The CDR3 bases are TGTGCCAGCAGCCGGGCCGGGAGGGAAAAATACGAGCAGTACTTC. V is TRBV5-6 and J is TRBJ2-7; 8 bases fit TRBD2. The CDR3 is 15 residues long. CDR1 is SGHDT, CDR2 YYEEEE, per germline. V lost 4 bases to trimming and J lost 4 bases; unmatched junction nucleotides: 10.